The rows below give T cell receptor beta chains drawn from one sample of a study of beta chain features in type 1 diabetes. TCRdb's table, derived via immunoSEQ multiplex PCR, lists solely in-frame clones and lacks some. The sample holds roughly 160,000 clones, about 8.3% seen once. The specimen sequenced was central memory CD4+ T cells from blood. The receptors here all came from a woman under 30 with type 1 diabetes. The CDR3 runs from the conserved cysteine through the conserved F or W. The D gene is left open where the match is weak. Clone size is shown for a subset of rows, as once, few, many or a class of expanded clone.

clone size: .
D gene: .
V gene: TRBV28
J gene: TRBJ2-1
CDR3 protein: CASSLGGSYNEQFF
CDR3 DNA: TGTGCCAGCAGTTTGGGAGGCTCCTACAATGAGCAGTTCTTC

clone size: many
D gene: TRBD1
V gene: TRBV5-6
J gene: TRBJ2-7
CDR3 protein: CASSLHFDRGGYEQYF
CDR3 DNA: TGTGCCAGCAGCTTGCATTTCGACAGGGGGGGCTACGAGCAGTACTTC

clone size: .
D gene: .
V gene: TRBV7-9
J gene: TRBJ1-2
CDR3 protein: CASSLRGNYGYTF
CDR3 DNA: TGTGCCAGCAGCTTACGAGGGAACTATGGCTACACCTTC

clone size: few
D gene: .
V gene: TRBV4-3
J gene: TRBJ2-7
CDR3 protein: CASSQLTGMGYEQYF
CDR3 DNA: TGCGCCAGCAGCCAACTAACAGGGATGGGGTACGAGCAGTACTTC

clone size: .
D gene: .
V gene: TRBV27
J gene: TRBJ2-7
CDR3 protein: CASSSPSAGYIYEQYF
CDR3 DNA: TGTGCCAGCAGCTCCCCCAGCGCGGGATATATCTACGAGCAGTACTTC

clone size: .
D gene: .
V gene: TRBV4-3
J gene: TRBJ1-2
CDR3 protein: CASSPTFMLEETYGYTF
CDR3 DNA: TGCGCCAGCAGCCCAACCTTCATGTTAGAGGAGACCTATGGCTACACCTTC

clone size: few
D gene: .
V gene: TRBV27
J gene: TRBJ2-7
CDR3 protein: CASSTWASHEQYF
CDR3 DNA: TGTGCCAGCAGCACGTGGGCTTCCCACGAGCAGTACTTC

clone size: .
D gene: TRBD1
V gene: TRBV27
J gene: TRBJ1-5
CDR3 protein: CASSHSTGTGNNQPQHF
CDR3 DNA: TGTGCCAGCAGTCATTCAACCGGGACAGGAAACAATCAGCCCCAGCATTTT

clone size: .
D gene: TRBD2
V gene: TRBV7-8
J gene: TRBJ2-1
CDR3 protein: CASSPGLADNEQFF
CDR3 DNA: TGTGCCAGCAGCCCCGGACTAGCGGATAATGAGCAGTTCTTC

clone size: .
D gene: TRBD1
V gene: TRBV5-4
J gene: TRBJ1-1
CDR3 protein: CASSPNSGTGKAFF
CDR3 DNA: TGTGCCAGCAGCCCTAACTCCGGGACAGGAAAAGCTTTCTTT

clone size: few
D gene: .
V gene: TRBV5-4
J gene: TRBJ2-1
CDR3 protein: CASSLEISSDEQFF
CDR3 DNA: TGTGCCAGCAGCTTGGAGATTAGTTCCGATGAGCAGTTCTTC

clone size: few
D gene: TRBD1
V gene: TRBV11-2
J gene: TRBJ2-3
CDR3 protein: CASSPTGQTTDTQYF
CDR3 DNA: TGTGCCAGCAGCCCCACGGGACAGACGACAGATACGCAGTATTTT

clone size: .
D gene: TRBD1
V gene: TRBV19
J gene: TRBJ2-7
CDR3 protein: CASSTTGESSYEQYF
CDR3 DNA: TGTGCCAGTAGTACGACAGGGGAGAGCTCCTACGAGCAGTACTTC

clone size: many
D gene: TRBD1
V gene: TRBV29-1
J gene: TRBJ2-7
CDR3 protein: CSAEGTGGYEQYF
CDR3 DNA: TGCAGCGCCGAGGGGACAGGGGGTTACGAGCAGTACTTC

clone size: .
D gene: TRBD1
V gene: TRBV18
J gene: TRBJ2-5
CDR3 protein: CASSPHQGAGETQYF
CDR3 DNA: TGTGCCAGCTCACCACACCAGGGGGCCGGGGAGACCCAGTACTTC

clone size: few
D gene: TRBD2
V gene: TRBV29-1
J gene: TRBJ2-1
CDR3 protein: CSGATSGGWNEQFF
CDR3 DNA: TGCAGCGGGGCGACTAGCGGGGGTTGGAATGAGCAGTTCTTC

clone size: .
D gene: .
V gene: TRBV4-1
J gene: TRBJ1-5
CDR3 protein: CASSRPGGQPQHF
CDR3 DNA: TGCGCCAGCAGCCGCCCGGGGGGGCAGCCCCAGCATTTT

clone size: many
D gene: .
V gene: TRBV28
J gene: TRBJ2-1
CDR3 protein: CASSPPSDEQFF
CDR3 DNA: TGTGCCAGCAGCCCTCCGAGCGATGAGCAGTTCTTC

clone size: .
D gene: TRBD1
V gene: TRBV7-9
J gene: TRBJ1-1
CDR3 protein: CASSPRQGAAFF
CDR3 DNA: TGTGCCAGCAGTCCCAGACAGGGGGCGGCTTTCTTT

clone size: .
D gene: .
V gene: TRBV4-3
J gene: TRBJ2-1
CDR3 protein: CASSQDVRGGEQFF
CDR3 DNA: TGCGCCAGCAGCCAAGATGTCAGGGGCGGTGAGCAGTTCTTC

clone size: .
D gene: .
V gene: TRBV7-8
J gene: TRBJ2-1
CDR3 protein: CASSLMSDNEQFF
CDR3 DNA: TGTGCCAGCAGCTTAATGTCCGACAATGAGCAGTTCTTC

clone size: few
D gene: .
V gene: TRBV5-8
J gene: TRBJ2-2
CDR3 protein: CASSRRLTGELFF
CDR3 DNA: TGTGCCAGCAGCAGGAGACTTACCGGGGAGCTGTTTTTT

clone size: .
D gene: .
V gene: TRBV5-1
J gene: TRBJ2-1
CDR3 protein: CASSRGWALGLVGEAVDYNEQFF
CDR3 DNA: TGCGCCAGCAGCCGTGGCTGGGCATTAGGGCTTGTTGGGGAGGCCGTCGACTACAATGAGCAGTTCTTC

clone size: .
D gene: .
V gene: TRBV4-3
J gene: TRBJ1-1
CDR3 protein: CASSQDIPNTEAFF
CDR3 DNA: TGCGCCAGCAGCCAGGACATCCCGAACACTGAAGCTTTCTTT

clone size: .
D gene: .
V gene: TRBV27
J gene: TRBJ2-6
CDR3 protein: CASSRGRSSGANVLTF
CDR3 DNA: TGTGCCAGCAGCCGAGGGCGAAGCTCTGGGGCCAACGTCCTGACTTTC

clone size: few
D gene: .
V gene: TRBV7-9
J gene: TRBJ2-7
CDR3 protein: CASSLGALGEQYF
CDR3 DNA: TGTGCCAGCAGCTTGGGGGCCCTAGGAGAGCAGTACTTC

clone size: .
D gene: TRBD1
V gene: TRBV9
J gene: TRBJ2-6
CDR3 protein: CASSAGGTGVSGANVLTF
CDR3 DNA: TGTGCCAGCAGCGCGGGCGGGACAGGCGTGTCTGGGGCCAACGTCCTGACTTTC

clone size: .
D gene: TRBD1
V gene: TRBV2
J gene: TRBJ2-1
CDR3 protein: CASRGQTGYNEQFF
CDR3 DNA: TGTGCCAGCAGAGGACAGACAGGGTACAATGAGCAGTTCTTC

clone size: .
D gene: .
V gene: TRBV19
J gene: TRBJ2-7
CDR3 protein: CASSNRDSPPGEQYF
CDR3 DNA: TGTGCCAGTAGTAACCGGGACTCCCCTCCGGGGGAGCAGTACTTC

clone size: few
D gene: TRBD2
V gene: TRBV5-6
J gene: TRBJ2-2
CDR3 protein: CASRPGLDLPGELFF
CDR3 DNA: TGTGCCAGCAGACCGGGACTAGATTTACCCGGGGAGCTGTTTTTT

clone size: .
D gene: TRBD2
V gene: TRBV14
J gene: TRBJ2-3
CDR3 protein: CASNERLAGGTDTQYF
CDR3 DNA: TGTGCCAGCAACGAAAGGCTAGCGGGGGGCACAGATACGCAGTATTTT

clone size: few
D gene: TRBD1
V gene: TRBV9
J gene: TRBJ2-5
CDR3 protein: CASSQGQGGETQYF
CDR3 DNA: TGTGCCAGCAGCCAGGGACAGGGAGGGGAGACCCAGTACTTC

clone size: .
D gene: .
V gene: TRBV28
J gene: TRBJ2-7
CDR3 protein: CASSSPAGAQDEQYF
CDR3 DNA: TGTGCCAGCAGTTCCCCCGCGGGGGCGCAAGACGAGCAGTACTTC

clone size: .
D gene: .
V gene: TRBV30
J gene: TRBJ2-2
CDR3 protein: CAWSDRVELFF
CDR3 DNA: TGTGCCTGGAGTGACCGGGTGGAGCTGTTTTTT

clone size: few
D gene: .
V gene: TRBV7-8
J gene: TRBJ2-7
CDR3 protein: CASSRNRVSYEQYF
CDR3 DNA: TGTGCCAGCAGCCGGAACAGGGTTTCCTACGAGCAGTACTTC

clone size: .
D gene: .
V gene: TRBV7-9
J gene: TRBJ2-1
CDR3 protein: CASSDRLLNNEQFF
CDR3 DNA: TGTGCCAGCTCCGACAGGCTATTGAACAATGAGCAGTTCTTC

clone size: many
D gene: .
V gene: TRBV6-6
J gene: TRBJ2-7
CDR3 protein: CASTLQGTYEQYF
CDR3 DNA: TGTGCCAGCACGTTACAGGGTACCTACGAGCAGTACTTC

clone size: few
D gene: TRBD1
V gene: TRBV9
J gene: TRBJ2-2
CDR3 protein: CASSALTGANTGELFF
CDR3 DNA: TGTGCCAGCAGCGCCCTGACAGGGGCGAACACCGGGGAGCTGTTTTTT

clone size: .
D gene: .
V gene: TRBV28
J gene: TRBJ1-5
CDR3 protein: CASSTGPGTYSNQPQHF
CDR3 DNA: TGTGCCAGCAGTACCGGCCCGGGGACATACAGCAATCAGCCCCAGCATTTT

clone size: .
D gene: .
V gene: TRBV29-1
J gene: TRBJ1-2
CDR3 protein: CSVGRGVSNYGYTF
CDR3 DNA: TGCAGCGTTGGCCGGGGGGTCTCTAACTATGGCTACACCTTC

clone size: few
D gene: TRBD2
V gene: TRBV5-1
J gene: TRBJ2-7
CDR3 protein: CASSSLAPPYEQYF
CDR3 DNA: TGCGCCAGCAGCTCACTAGCGCCGCCCTACGAGCAGTACTTC

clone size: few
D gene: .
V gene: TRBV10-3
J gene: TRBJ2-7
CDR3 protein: CAITGGQSSVMSAYEQYF
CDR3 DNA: TGTGCCATCACCGGTGGCCAATCTAGCGTGATGAGCGCCTACGAGCAGTACTTC

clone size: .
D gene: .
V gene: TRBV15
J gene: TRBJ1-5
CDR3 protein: CATSRDLAGNQPQHF
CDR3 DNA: TGTGCCACCAGCAGAGATTTAGCAGGCAATCAGCCCCAGCATTTT

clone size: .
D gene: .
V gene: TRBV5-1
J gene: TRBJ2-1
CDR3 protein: CASSLVVSSNNEQFF
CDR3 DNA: TGCGCCAGCAGCTTGGTGGTTAGTAGTAACAATGAGCAGTTCTTC